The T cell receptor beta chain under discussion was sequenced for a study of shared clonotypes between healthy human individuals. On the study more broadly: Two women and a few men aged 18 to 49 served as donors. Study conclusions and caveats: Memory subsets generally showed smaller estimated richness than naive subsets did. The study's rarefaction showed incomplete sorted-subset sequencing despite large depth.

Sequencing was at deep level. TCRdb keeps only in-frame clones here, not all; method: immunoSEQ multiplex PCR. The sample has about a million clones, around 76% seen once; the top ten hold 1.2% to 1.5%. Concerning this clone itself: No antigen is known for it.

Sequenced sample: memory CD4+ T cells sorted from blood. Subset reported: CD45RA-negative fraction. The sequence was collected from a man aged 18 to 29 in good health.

CDR3 loop: CASSSRRGGSETQYF. The CDR3 DNA reads TGTGCCAGCAGCTCTCGCCGGGGGGGCTCAGAGACCCAGTACTTC. The chain uses TRBV5-4 and TRBJ2-5; 8 nucleotides match TRBD2. The CDR3 spans 15 residues. The V gene's germline CDR1 is SGHNT and CDR2 YYREEE (reference sequence). Trimming removed 3 bases from V and 4 bases from J; junction bases left unmatched: 8. Full variable domain (remainder filled in from reference TRBV5-4 and TRBJ2-5): ETGVTQSPTHLIKTRGQQVTLRCSSQSGHNTVSWYQQALGQGPQFIFQYYREEENGRGNFPPRFSGLQFPNYSSELNVNALELDDSALYLCASSSRRGGSETQYFGPGTRLLVL.